This T cell receptor (beta chain) was retrieved from a study of cytomegalovirus exposure and HLA in healthy donors. Both 60 Vbeta primers and 13 Jbeta primers went into the PCR. Here immunoSEQ multiplex PCR was the method, and the copy in TCRdb shows in-frame clones only, minus some. This table has 75,000 to 90,000 clones, 75% to 80% appearing once. The sample was PBMCs. This receptor was identified in a man aged 35 to 55 in good health and CMV-seronegative.

As DNA, the CDR3 is TGTGCCAGCAGCTTAGATTCGGGGGGGACTCTCCTCGAAGCTTTCTTT. This encodes CASSLDSGGTLLEAFF. The chain combines TRBV11-2 with TRBJ1-1; D is possibly TRBD1 (5 bases). Trimming pared 0 bases from V and 8 bases from J, leaving 19 bases between. Germline V gene sequence: CDR1 SGHAT, CDR2 FQNNGV. This CDR3 spans 16 amino acids.